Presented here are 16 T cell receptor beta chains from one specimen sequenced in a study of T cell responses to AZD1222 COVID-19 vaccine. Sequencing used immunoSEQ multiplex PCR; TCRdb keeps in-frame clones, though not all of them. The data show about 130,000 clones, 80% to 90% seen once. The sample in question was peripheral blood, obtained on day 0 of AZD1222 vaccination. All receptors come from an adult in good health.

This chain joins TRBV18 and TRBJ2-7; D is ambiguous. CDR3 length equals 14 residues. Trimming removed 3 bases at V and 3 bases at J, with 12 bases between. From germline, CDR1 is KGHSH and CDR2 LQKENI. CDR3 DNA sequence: TGTGCCAGCTCACCTATATTGTCCAACTACGAGCAGTACTTC. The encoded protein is CASSPILSNYEQYF. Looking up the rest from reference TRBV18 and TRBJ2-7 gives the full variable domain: NAGVMQNPRHLVRRRGQEARLRCSPMKGHSHVYWYRQLPEEGLKFMVYLQKENIIDESGMPKERFSAEFPKEGPSILRIQQVVRGDSAAYFCASSPILSNYEQYFGPGTRLTVT.

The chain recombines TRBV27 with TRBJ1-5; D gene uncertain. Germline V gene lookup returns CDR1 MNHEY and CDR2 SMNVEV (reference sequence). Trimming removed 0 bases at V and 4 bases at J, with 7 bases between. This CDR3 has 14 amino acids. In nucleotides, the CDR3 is TGTGCCAGCAGTTTATCTGGGAATAATCAGCCCCAGCATTTT. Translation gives CASSLSGNNQPQHF.

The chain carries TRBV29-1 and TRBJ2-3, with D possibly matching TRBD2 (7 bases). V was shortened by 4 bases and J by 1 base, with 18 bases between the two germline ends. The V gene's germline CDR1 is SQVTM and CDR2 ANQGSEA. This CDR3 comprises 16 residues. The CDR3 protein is CSVVRGRDRGTDTQYF. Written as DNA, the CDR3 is TGCAGCGTTGTTAGGGGGAGGGATAGAGGCACAGATACGCAGTATTTT.

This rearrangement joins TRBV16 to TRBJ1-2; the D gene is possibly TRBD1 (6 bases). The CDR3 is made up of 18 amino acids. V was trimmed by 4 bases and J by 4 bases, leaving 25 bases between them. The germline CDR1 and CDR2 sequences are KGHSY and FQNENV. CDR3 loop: CASSPQLDRGGYAYGYTF. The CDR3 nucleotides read TGTGCCAGCAGCCCCCAACTAGACCGGGGGGGCTATGCCTATGGCTACACCTTC.

CDR3 in DNA: TGCGCCAGCAGTGAGTTACCGCGGATTTTGAGTACAGATACGCAGTATTTT. Its translation: CASSELPRILSTDTQYF. The chain uses TRBV10-1 and TRBJ2-3, with D hard to call. This CDR3 region has 17 residues. CDR1 is WNHNN, CDR2 SYGVQD, per germline (reference sequence). V was cut by 1 base and J by 3 bases, with 17 bases left in between.

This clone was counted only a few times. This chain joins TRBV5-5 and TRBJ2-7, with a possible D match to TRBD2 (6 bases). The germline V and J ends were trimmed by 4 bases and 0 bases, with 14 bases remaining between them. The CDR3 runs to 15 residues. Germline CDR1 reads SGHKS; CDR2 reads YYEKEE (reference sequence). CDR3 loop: CASSPGLLSSYEQYF. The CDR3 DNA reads TGTGCCAGCAGCCCGGGACTTCTAAGCTCCTACGAGCAGTACTTC. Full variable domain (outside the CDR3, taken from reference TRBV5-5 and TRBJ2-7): DAGVTQSPTHLIKTRGQQVTLRCSPISGHKSVSWYQQVLGQGPQFIFQYYEKEERGRGNFPDRFSARQFPNYSSELNVNALLLGDSALYLCASSPGLLSSYEQYFGPGTRLTVT.

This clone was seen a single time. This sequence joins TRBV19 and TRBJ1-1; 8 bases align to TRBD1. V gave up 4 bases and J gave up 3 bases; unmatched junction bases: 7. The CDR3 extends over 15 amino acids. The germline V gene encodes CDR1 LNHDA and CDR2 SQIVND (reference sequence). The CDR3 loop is CASSTLDREHTEAFF. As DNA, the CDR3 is TGTGCCAGTAGTACCCTGGACAGGGAACACACTGAAGCTTTCTTT.

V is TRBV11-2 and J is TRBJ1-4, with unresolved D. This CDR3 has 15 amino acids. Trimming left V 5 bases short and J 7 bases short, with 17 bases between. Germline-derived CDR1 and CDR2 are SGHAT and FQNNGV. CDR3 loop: CASSDGLASAEKLFF. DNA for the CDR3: TGTGCCAGCAGCGATGGCTTGGCCTCAGCTGAAAAACTGTTTTTT.

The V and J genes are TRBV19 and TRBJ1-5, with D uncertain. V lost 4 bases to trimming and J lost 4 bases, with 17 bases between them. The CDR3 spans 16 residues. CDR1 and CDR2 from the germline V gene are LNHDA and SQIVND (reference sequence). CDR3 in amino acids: CASSKAPLGGNQPQHF. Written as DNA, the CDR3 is TGTGCCAGTAGTAAAGCACCCCTAGGCGGTAATCAGCCCCAGCATTTT.

CDR3 protein: CASSLQGMGDGYTF. The CDR3 DNA reads TGCGCCAGCAGTTTACAGGGAATGGGGGACGGCTACACCTTC. The J gene is TRBJ1-2, the V gene TRBV5-1; tentatively, D is TRBD1 (6 bases). The CDR3 covers 14 residues. With 5 bases removed from V and 8 bases from J, the gap between germline ends came to 19 bases. Germline CDR1 and CDR2: SGHRS and YFSETQ.

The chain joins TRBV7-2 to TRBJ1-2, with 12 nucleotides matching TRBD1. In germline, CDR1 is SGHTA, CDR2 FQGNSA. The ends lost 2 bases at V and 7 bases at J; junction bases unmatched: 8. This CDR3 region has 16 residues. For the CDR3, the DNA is TGTGCCAGCAGCTTACCGGGGGGACAGGGGGCTGGTGGCTACACCTTC. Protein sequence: CASSLPGGQGAGGYTF.

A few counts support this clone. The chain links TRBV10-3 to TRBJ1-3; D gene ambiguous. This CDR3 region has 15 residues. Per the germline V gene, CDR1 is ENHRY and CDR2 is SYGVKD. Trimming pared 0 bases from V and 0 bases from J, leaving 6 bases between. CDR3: CAISESEDSGNTIYF. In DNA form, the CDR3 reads TGTGCCATCAGTGAGTCCGAGGACTCTGGAAACACCATATATTTT.

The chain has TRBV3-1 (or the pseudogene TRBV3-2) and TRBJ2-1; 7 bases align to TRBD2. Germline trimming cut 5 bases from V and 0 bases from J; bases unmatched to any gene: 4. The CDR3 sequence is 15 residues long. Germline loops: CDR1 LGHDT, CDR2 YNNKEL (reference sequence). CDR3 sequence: CASSGRGDSYNEQFF. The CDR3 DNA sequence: TGTGCCAGCAGCGGACGGGGGGACTCCTACAATGAGCAGTTCTTC.

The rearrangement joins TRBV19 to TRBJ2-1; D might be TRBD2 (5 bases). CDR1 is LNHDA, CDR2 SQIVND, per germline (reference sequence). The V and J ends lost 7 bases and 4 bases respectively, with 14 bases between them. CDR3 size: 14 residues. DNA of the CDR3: TGTGCCAGTACCCCGGGAAACCAATACAATGAGCAGTTCTTC. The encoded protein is CASTPGNQYNEQFF.

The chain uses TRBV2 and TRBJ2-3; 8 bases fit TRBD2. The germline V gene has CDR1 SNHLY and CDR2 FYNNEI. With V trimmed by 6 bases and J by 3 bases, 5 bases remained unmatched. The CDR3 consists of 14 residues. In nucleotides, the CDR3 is TGTGCCAGCAGCAATAGCGGGGTGACAGATACGCAGTATTTT. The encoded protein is CASSNSGVTDTQYF.

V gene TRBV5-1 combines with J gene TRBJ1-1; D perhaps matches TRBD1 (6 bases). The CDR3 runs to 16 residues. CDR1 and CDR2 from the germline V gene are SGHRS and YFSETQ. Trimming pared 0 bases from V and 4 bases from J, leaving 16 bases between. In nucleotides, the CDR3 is TGCGCCAGCAGCTTGGCTGACAGGAATGGGGGCACTGAAGCTTTCTTT. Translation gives CASSLADRNGGTEAFF.